The TCR beta chain under discussion was sequenced for a study of Graves' ophthalmopathy and Graves' hyperthyroidism. General study points: Blood also carried most expanded thyroid clonotypes exceeding 0.001 frequency. Ophthalmopathy progression was predicted with 65% to 71% sensitivity and approximately 72% specificity.

This clonotype has at least ten counts. Its specificity is not known. Germline V lookup: CDR1 LNHDA, CDR2 SQIVND (reference sequence). Trimming removed 6 bases from V and 7 bases from J; junction bases left unmatched: 6. This CDR3 contains 13 residues. Amplified material comprised TCR beta CDR3 regions derived from RNA transcripts. After a first-round RT-PCR with HTBI primers, a second-round multiplex PCR was run. TCRdb passed the multiplex PCR reads through MiXCR, listing each CDR3 protein once. Of around 340,000 distinct CDR3 sequences in the sample, roughly a sixth are singletons; the top ten hold about 12%. The source of the PBMCs was 8 to 10 ml of fresh peripheral blood.

The specimen was peripheral blood. The sequence derives from an adult man with Graves' ophthalmopathy. The chain joins TRBV19 to TRBJ1-2; 9 nucleotides align to TRBD1. Here the CDR3 reads CASSPGTGSGYTF. In DNA form, the CDR3 reads TGTGCCAGTAGCCCCGGGACAGGGTCTGGCTACACCTTC.